This T cell receptor beta chain was sequenced in a study of blood T cell repertoires in COVID-19 (dated by TCRdb to 2019 to 2021). Regarding the research as a whole: Collaborator samples came from the United States, Italy and Spain and covered acute and convalescent phases of COVID-19. The material from the prospective study consisted of cDNA or gDNA derived from T cells, B-cell-depleted T cells, or PBMCs. Deeply sampled blood TCRbeta repertoires from subjects exposed to, actively infected with, or recovered from COVID-19 were included in the dataset. A freely available public database, intended as a resource for researchers studying the immune response to SARS-CoV-2, is where the repertoires were released. Samples were obtained from the ongoing ImmuneRACE study (first 160 participants) and from about 1,300 subjects provided by 6 global collaborators. Sample metadata almost always included a de-identified subject ID, COVID-19 status, age in years and sex. HLA class I and class II types, where available, came from metadata supplied by the sample provider rather than from assay-based typing.

Enrolling through a virtual design, the prospective study's participants ranged in age from roughly 18 to 95 years and lived across more than 20 United States geographic areas. In the prospective study, cohorts were assigned on the basis of participant-reported clinical history obtained from a screening survey and a study questionnaire. For ImmuneRACE Cohort 3, a participant was defined as recovered based on two consecutive negative NP/OP PCR tests, clearance by a healthcare professional, or resolution of symptoms. Each participant in the prospective study had whole blood, serum and a nasopharyngeal or oropharyngeal swab collected by mobile phlebotomists. Participants in the prospective study had the option to provide additional blood draws and questionnaires over a roughly 2-month period. Blood samples from the prospective study were shipped frozen or at room temperature prior to DNA extraction.

A distance of 16 bases separates the germline ends of V and J, which lose 5 bases and 8 bases respectively. CDR1 SEHNR and CDR2 FQNEAQ were looked up in the germline V gene (reference sequence). The CDR3 holds 14 amino acids from the cysteine to the phenylalanine. The entry retains the CDR3 DNA only, 42 bases that are in frame from base 1. Regarding this clone: This receptor's antigen is unknown. No much larger clone exists at a distance of one base, and base qualities are not known.

What the research found in general, with its limitations: How much clinical and demographic metadata was included differed by source and by participant, and the metadata was provided uncurated.

The immunoSEQ Assay, a bias-controlled multiplex PCR, was used to amplify TCRbeta CDR3 regions from genomic DNA. In the original analysis: Nucleated cell counts per sample were estimated from amplification of reference gene primers within the assay. Sequence reads were collapsed and filtered to measure the absolute abundance of every unique TCRbeta CDR3 rearrangement. Productive Simpson clonality was computed per sample as the square root of Simpson's diversity index over productive rearrangements. Sourced from immuneACCESS, this table was stored by TCRdb with only in-frame sequences that have V and J called. A share of the clones is absent; for the studies checked, an unresolved V gene accounts for under half, and the remainder has no known explanation. V and J calls and clone size follow that table, whereas D and trimming were derived from the DNA. Across this sample there are hundreds of thousands of clones, with 70% to 90% seen only once. Less than 2.5% of the sample rests with the top ten.

The chain was built from TRBV7-9 and TRBJ2-1, and possibly TRBD2, on 6 matching bases. The receptor was derived from a man aged 30 to 39 who had recovered from COVID-19. The sample consisted of PBMCs or T cells enriched from blood (not recorded which). CDR3 region: CASSGGTSPYEQFF. The sequence in DNA is TGTGCCAGCAGCGGCGGGACCTCACCATATGAGCAGTTCTTC. Beyond the CDR3, the reference TRBV7-9 and TRBJ2-1 genes provide the residues; the full variable domain reads: DTGVSQNPRHKITKRGQNVTFRCDPISEHNRLYWYRQTLGQGPEFLTYFQNEAQLEKSRLLSDRFSAERPKGSFSTLEIQRTEQGDSAMYLCASSGGTSPYEQFFGPGTRLTVL.